The clone carrying this TCR beta chain turned up a few times. What it binds is not known. The data were obtained in a study of cytomegalovirus exposure and HLA in healthy donors. The primer mix had 60 Vbeta and 13 Jbeta primers. Assay: immunoSEQ multiplex PCR; the TCRdb copy retains only in-frame clones and omits some. The sample has around 220,000 clones; about 83% are singletons. This CDR3 spans 13 amino acids. V was pared by 4 bases and J by 0 bases, with 6 bases between. Germline V gene sequence: CDR1 SGDLS, CDR2 YYNGEE. Findings and caveats of the study: Rarity characterized most TCR sequences, yet some public TCRs appeared in many donors. TCR association rates varied by HLA locus in a later analysis, with DRB1 highest and HLA-C lowest. In a later analysis, a missense DCLRE1C variant was linked to TCR beta V- and J-gene trimming.

There were likely unrecorded immune exposures, though donors were nominally healthy when sampled. This TCR came from a man between 35 and 55 years old in good health and CMV-seronegative. This chain connects TRBV9 to TRBJ2-3, with D perhaps matching TRBD1 (6 bases). Sequencing was performed on PBMCs. CDR3 loop: CASSQGSTDTQYF. CDR3 sequence (DNA): TGTGCCAGCAGCCAGGGGAGCACAGATACGCAGTATTTT.